Listed here is a single T cell receptor (beta chain). The data derive from a study of shared clonotypes between healthy human individuals. The CDR3 runs to 16 residues. The germline V gene encodes CDR1 ENHRY and CDR2 SYGVKD. The V segment lost 0 bases and the J segment 6 bases; nucleotides outside the gene matches: 3. Samples underwent the assay at deep level. The method was immunoSEQ multiplex PCR; TCRdb's version includes in-frame clones alone and lacks a portion of them. Of 2 million to 2.5 million clones listed, over 85% are singletons. V is TRBV10-3 and J is TRBJ2-2, with 11 nucleotides matching TRBD1. The sample consisted of naive CD4+ T cells from PBMCs. Subset indicated: CD45RA+ positively selected. This TCR derives from a man younger than 35 in good health. Some clones in this sample may be carry-over from other donors' samples. The CDR3 DNA reads as TGTGCCATCAGTGAGTCTGGGACAGGGGGATCCGGGGAGCTGTTTTTT. This translates into CAISESGTGGSGELFF.